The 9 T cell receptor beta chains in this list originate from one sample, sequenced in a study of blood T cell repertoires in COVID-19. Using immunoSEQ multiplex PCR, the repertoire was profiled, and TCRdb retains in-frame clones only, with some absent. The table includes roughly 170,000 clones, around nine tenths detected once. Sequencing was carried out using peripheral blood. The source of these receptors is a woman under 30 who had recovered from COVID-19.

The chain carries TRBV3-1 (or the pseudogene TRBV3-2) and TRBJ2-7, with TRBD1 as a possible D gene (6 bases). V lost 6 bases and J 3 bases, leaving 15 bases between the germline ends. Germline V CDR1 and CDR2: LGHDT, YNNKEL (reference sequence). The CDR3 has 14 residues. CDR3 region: CASRQGPSYYEQYF. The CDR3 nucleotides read TGTGCCAGCAGACAGGGACCCAGTTACTACGAGCAGTACTTC.

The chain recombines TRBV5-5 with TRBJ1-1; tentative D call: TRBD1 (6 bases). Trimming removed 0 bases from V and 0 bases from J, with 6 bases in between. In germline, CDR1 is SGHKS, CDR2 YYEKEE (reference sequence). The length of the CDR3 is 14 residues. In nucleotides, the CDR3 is TGTGCCAGCAGCTTGGACAGGGTGAACACTGAAGCTTTCTTT. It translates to CASSLDRVNTEAFF. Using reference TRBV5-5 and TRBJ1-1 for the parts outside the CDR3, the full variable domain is DAGVTQSPTHLIKTRGQQVTLRCSPISGHKSVSWYQQVLGQGPQFIFQYYEKEERGRGNFPDRFSARQFPNYSSELNVNALLLGDSALYLCASSLDRVNTEAFFGQGTRLTVV.

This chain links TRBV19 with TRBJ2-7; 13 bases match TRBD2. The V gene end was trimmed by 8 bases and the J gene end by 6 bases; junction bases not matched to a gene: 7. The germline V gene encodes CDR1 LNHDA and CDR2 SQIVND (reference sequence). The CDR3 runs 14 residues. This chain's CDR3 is CASSPGLAGTEQYF. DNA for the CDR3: TGTGCCAGTTCACCGGGACTAGCGGGGACCGAGCAGTACTTC.

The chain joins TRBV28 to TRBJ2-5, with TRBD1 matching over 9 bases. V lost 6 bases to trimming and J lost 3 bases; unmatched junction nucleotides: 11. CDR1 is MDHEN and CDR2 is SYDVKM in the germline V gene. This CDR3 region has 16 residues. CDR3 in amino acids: CASRAGWDRVKETQYF. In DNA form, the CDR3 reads TGTGCCAGCAGGGCTGGATGGGACAGGGTGAAAGAGACCCAGTACTTC. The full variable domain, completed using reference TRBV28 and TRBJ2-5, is DVKVTQSSRYLVKRTGEKVFLECVQDMDHENMFWYRQDPGLGLRLIYFSYDVKMKEKGDIPEGYSVSREKKERFSLILESASTNQTSMYLCASRAGWDRVKETQYFGPGTRLLVL.

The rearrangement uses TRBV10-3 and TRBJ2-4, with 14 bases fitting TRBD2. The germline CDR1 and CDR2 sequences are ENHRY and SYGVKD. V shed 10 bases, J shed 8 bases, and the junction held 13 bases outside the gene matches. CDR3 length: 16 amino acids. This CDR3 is CATQAWTSGGLDIQYF. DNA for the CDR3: TGTGCCACCCAAGCTTGGACTAGCGGGGGGTTGGACATTCAGTACTTC.

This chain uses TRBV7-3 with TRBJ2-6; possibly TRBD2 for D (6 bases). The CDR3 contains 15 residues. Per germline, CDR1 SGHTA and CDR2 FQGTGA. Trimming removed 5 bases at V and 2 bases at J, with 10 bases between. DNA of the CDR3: TGTGCCAGCAGCGTCTCGGGGGCTGGGGCCAACGTCCTGACTTTC. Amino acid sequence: CASSVSGAGANVLTF.

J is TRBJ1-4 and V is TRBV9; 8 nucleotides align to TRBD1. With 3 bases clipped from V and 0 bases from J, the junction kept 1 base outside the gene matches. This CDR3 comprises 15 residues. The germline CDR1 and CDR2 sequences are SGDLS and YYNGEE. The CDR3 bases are TGTGCCAGCAGCGCACAGGGGGCAACTAATGAAAAACTGTTTTTT. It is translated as CASSAQGATNEKLFF.

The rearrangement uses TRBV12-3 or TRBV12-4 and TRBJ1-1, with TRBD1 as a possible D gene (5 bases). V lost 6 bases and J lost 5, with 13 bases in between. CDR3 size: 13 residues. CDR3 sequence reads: CASSPGGGTEAFF. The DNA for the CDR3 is TGTGCCAGCAGCCCTGGGGGGGGGACTGAAGCTTTCTTT.

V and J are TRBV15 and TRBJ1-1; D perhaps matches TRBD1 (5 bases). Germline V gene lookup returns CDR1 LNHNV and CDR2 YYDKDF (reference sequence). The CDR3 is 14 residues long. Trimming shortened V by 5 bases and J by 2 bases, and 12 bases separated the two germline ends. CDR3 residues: CATSGTGRNTEAFF. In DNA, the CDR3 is TGTGCCACCAGCGGAACAGGACGTAACACTGAAGCTTTCTTT.